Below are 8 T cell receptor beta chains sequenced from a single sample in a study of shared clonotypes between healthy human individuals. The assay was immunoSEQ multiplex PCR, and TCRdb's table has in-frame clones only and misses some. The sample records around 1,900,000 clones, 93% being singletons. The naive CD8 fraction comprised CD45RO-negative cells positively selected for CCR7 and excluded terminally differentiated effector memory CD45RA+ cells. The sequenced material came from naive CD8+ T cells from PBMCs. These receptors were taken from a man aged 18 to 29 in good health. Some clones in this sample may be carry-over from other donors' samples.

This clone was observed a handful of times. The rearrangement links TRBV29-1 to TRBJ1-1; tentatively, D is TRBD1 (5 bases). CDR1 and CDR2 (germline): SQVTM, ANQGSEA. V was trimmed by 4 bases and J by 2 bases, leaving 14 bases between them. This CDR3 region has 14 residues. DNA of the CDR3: TGCAGCGTTGGAGGGGTCTGGAGAAACACTGAAGCTTTCTTT. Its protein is CSVGGVWRNTEAFF.

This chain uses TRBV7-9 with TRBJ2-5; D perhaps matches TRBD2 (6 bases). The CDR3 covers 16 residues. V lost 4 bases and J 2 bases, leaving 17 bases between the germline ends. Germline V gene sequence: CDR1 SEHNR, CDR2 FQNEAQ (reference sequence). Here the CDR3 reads CASSSTALALQETQYF. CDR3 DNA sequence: TGTGCCAGCAGCTCCACGGCCCTAGCGTTGCAAGAGACCCAGTACTTC.

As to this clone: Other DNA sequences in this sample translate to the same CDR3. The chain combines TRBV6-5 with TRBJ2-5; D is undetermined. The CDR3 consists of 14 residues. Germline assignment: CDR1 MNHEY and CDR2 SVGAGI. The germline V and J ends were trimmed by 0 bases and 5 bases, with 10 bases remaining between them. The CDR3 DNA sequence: TGTGCCAGCAGTTACTCGAGTATCGGGGAGACCCAGTACTTC. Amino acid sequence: CASSYSSIGETQYF.

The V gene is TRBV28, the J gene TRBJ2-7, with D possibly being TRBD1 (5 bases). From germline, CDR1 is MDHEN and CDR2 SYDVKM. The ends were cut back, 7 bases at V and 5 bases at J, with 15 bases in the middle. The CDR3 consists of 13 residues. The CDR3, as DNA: TGTGCCAGCAACCCCGACAGATCCCACGAGCAGTACTTC. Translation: CASNPDRSHEQYF.

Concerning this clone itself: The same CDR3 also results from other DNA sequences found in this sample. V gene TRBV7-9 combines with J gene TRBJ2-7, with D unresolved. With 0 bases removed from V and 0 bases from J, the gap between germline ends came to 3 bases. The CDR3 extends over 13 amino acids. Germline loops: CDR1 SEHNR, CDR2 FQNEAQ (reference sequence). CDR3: CASSLASSYEQYF. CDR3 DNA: TGTGCCAGCAGCTTAGCTTCCTCCTACGAGCAGTACTTC.

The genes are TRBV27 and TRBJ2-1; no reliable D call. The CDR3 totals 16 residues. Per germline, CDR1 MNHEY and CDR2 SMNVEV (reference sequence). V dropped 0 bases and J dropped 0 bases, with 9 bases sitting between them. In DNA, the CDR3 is TGTGCCAGCAGTTTATCGCTGACTCGCTCCTACAATGAGCAGTTCTTC. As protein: CASSLSLTRSYNEQFF.

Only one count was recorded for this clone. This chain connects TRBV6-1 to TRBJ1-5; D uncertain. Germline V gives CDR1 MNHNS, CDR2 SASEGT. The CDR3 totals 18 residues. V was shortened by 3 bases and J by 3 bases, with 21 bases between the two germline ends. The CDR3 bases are TGTGCCAGCAGTGATGCCCCGACGCGGGCAGACCCCAATCAGCCCCAGCATTTT. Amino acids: CASSDAPTRADPNQPQHF.

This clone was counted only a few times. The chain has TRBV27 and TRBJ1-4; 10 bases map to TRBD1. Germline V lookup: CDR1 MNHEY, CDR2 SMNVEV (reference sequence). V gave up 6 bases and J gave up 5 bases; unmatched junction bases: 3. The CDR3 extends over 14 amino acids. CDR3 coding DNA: TGTGCCAGCAGGGACAGGGGGGACAATGAAAAACTGTTTTTT. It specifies CASRDRGDNEKLFF.